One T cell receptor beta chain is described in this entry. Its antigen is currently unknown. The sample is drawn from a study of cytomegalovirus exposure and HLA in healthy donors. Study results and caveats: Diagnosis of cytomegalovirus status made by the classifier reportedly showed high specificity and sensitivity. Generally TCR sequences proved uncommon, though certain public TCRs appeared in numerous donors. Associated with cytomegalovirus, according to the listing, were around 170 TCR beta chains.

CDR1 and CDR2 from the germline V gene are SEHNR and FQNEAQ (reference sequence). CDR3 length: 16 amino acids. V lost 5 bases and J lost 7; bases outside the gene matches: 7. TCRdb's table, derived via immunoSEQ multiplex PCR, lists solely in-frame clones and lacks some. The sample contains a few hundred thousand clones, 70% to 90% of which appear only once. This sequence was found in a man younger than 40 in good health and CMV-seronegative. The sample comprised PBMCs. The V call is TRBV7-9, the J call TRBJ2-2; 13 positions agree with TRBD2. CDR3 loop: CASSLRLAGGVGELFF. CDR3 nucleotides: TGTGCCAGCAGCCTACGACTAGCGGGGGGTGTCGGGGAGCTGTTTTTT.